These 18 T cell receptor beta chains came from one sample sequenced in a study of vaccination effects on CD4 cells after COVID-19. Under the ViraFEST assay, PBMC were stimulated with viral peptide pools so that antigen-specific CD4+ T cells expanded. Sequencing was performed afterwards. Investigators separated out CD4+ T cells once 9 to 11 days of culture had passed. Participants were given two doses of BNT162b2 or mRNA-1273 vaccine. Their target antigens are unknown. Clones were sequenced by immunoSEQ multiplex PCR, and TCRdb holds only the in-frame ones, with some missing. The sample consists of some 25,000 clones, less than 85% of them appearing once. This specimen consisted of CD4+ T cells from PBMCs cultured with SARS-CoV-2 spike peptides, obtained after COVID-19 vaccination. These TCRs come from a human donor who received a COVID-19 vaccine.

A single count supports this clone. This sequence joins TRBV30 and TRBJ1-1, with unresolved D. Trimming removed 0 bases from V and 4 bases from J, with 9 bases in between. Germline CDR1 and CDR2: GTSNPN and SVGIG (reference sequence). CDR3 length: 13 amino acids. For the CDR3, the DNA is TGTGCCTGGAGTGTAATCCGGGCCACTGAAGCTTTCTTT. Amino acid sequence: CAWSVIRATEAFF.

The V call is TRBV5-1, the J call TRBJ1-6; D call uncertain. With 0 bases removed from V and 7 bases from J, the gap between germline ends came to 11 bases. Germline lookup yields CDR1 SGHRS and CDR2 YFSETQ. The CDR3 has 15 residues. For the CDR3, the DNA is TGCGCCAGCAGCTTGGCGTCCGTGGGGAATTCACCCCTCCACTTT. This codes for CASSLASVGNSPLHF. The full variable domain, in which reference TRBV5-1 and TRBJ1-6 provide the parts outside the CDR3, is KAGVTQTPRYLIKTRGQQVTLSCSPISGHRSVSWYQQTPGQGLQFLFEYFSETQRNKGNFPGRFSGRQFSNSRSEMNVSTLELGDSALYLCASSLASVGNSPLHFGNGTRLTVT.

The CDR3 reads CASSLQGSSGYTF. The DNA of the CDR3 is TGTGCCAGCAGTTTACAGGGGAGCAGTGGCTACACCTTC. The V and J genes are TRBV27 and TRBJ1-2; TRBD1 might be the D (6 bases). CDR3 size: 13 residues. Germline V gene lookup returns CDR1 MNHEY and CDR2 SMNVEV (reference sequence). Trimming left V 2 bases short and J 7 bases short, with 11 bases between.

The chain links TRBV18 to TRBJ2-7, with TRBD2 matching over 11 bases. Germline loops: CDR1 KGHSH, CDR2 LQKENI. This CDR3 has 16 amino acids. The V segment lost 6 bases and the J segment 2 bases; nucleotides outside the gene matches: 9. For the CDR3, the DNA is TGTGCCAGCTCCCGATCGACTAGCGGGGTTCCCTACGAGCAGTACTTC. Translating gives CASSRSTSGVPYEQYF.

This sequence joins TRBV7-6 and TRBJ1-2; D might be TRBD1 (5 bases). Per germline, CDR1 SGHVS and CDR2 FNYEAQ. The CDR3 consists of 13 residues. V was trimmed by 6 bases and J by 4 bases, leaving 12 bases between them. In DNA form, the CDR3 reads TGTGCCAGCAGGGGGGGAGAAGCCTATGGCTACACCTTC. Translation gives CASRGGEAYGYTF.

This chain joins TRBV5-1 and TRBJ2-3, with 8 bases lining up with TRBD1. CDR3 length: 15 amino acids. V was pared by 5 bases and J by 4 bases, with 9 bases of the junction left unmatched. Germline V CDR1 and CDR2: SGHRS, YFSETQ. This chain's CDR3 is CASRGTGNTADTQYF. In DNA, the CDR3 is TGCGCCAGCAGAGGGACAGGCAATACCGCAGATACGCAGTATTTT.

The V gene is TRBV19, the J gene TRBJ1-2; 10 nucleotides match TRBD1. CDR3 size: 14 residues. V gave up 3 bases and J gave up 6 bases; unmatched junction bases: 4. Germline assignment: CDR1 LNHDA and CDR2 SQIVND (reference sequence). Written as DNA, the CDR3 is TGTGCCAGTAGTATGAGCGGGACAGGGGATGGCTACACCTTC. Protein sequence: CASSMSGTGDGYTF.

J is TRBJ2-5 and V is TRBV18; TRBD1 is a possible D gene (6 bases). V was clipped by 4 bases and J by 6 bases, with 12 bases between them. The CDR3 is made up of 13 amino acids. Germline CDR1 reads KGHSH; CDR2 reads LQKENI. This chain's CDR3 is CASSLPDRKTQYF. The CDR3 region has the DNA TGTGCCAGCTCACTGCCGGACAGAAAGACCCAGTACTTC.

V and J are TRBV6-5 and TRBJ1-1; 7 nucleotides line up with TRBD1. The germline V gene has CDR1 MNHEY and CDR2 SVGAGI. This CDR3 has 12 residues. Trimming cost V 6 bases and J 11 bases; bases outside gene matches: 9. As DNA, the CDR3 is TGTGCCAGCAGGCCGACAGGGTTTAGGGCTTTCTTT. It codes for CASRPTGFRAFF.

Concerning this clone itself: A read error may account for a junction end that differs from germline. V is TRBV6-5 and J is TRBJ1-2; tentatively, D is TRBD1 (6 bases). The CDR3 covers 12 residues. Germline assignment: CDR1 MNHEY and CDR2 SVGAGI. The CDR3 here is CASSPRGRSEVF. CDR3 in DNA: TGTGCCAGCAGTCCCCGGGGGCGGTCCGAAGTCTTC.

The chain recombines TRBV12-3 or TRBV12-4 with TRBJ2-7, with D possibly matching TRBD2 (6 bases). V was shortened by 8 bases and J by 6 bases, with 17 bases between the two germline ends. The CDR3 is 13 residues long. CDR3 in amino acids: CASSTGGVGEQYF. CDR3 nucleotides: TGTGCCAGCTCAACCGGGGGAGTTGGCGAGCAGTACTTC.

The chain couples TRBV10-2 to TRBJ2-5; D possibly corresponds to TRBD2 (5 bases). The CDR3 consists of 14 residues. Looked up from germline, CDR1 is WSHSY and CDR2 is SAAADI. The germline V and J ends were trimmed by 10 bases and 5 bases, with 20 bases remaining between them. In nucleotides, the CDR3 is TGCGCCACCAAGGGCCGTACTAGTAAGGAGACCCAGTACTTC. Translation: CATKGRTSKETQYF.

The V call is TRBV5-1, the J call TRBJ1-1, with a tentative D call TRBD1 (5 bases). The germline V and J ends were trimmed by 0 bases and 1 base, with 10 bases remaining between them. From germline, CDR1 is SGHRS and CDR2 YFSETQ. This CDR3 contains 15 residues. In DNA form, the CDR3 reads TGCGCCAGCAGCTTGGAGCGGGGGGGGAACACTGAAGCTTTCTTT. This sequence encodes CASSLERGGNTEAFF.

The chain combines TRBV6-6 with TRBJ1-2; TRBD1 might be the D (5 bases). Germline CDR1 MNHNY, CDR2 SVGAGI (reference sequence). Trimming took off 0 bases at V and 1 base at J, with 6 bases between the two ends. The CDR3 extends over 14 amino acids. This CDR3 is CASSYSTDNYGYTF. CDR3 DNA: TGTGCCAGCAGTTACTCGACAGATAACTATGGCTACACCTTC.

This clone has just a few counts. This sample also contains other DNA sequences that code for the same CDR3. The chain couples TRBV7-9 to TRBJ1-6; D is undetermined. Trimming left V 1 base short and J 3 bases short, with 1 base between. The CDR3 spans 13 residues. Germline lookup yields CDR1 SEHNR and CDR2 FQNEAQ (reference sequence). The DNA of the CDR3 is TGTGCCAGCAGCTTAGACTATAATTCACCCCTCCACTTT. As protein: CASSLDYNSPLHF.

CDR3 sequence: CASSDRGHNQPQHF. Written as DNA, the CDR3 is TGTGCCAGTAGTGACAGGGGCCACAATCAGCCCCAGCATTTT. The rearrangement links TRBV19 to TRBJ1-5, with TRBD1 identical over 8 bases. This CDR3 contains 14 residues. J was trimmed by 3 bases and V by 5 bases; bases with no gene match: 3. Germline-derived CDR1 and CDR2 are LNHDA and SQIVND (reference sequence).

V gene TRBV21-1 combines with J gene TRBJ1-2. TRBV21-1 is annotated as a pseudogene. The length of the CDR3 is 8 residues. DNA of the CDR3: TGTGCCAGCAGCACCTTTAGCTTC. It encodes CASSTFSF.

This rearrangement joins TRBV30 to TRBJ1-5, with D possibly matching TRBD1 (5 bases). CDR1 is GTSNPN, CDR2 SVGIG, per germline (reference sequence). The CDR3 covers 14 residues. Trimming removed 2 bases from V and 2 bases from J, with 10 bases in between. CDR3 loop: CAWSLGGGNQPQHF. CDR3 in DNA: TGTGCCTGGAGTCTGGGAGGGGGCAATCAGCCCCAGCATTTT.